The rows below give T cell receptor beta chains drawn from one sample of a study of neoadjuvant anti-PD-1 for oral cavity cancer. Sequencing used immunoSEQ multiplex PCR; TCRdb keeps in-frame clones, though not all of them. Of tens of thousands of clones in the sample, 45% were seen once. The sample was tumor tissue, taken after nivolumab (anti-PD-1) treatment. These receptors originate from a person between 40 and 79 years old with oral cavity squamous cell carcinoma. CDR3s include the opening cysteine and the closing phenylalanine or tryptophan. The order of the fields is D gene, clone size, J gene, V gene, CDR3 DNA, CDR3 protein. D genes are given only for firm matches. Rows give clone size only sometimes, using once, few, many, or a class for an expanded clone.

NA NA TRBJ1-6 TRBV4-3 TGCGCCAGCAGCCCTCGCAGAGGTGGCGGTTCACCCCTCCACTTT CASSPRRGGGSPLHF
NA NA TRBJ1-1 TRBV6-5 TGTGCCAGCAGTTCCGGGGGATCATGGACTGAAGCTTTCTTT CASSSGGSWTEAFF
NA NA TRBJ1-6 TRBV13 TGTGCCAGCAGGGGAGACGGGGGCGATCTCCACTTT CASRGDGGDLHF
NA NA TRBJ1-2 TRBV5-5 TGTGCCAGCAGCCGTGAAGTCGGGCAGTATGGCTACACCTTC CASSREVGQYGYTF
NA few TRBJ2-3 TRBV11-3 TGTGCCAGCAGCCCCCATAAAAGCACAGATACGCAGTATTTT CASSPHKSTDTQYF
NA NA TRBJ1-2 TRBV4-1 TGCGCCAGCAGCCACTCATGGGCCCTTCCCGGTGGCTACACCTTC CASSHSWALPGGYTF
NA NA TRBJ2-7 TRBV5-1 TGCGCCAGTACGTTCGGGGGCGCGGGATACGAGCAGTACTTC CASTFGGAGYEQYF
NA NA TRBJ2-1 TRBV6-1 TGTGCCAGCAGTTGGGATTACAATGAGCAGTTCTTC CASSWDYNEQFF
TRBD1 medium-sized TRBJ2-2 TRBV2 TGTGCCAGCAGCAGACGGACAGGGACCACCGGGGAGCTGTTTTTT CASSRRTGTTGELFF
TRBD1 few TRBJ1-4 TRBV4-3 TGCGCCAGCAGCCAAGATAGAACAGGGGGTGATGAAAAACTGTTTTTT CASSQDRTGGDEKLFF
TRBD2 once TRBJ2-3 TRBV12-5 TGTGCTAGTGGTTCCGTAGCGGGGGGGCCGACAGATACGCAGTATTTT CASGSVAGGPTDTQYF
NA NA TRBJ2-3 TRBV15 TGTGCCACCAGTACGAAGCGTTCGGGCACAGATACGCAGTATTTT CATSTKRSGTDTQYF
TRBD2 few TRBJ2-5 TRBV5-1 TGCGCCAGCAGCGTCCGCGGGGGACAAGAGACCCAGTACTTC CASSVRGGQETQYF
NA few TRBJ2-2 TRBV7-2 TGTGCCAGCAGCCAAGAAGGTCCCGGGGAGCTGTTTTTT CASSQEGPGELFF
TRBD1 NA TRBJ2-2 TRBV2 TGTGCCAGCAGTGTCACCCAGGGGGCGCGAACCGGGGAGCTGTTTTTT CASSVTQGARTGELFF
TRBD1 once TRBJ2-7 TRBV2 TGTGCCAGCTCCACGGCGGGACAGGGCTCCCACGAGCAGTACTTC CASSTAGQGSHEQYF
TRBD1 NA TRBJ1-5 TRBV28 TGTGCCAGCAGCCCAGGGACAGGGAGCAATCAGCCCCAGCATTTT CASSPGTGSNQPQHF
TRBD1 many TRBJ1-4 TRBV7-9 TGTGCCAGCAGCTTAATGACAGGGACTAATGAAAAACTGTTTTTT CASSLMTGTNEKLFF
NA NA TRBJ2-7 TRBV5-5 TGTGCCAGCAGCGGGGTGGGTTTGAACGAGCAGTACTTC CASSGVGLNEQYF
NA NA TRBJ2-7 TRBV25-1 TGTGCCAGCAGTGACTACAACTCCTACGAGCAGTACTTC CASSDYNSYEQYF
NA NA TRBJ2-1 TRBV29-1 TGCAGCGTTGGTAGGGATGAGCAGTTCTTC CSVGRDEQFF
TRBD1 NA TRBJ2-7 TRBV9 TGTGCCAGCAGCGTCATGGACAGGGGGTACGAGCAGTACTTC CASSVMDRGYEQYF
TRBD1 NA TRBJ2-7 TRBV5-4 TGTGCCAGCAGCTCAGAACAGGGGGGCGCCCCGCTCGAGCAGTACTTC CASSSEQGGAPLEQYF
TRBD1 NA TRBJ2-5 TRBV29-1 TGCAGCGTTTCGGACAGGGGGTCGCATGAGACCCAGTACTTC CSVSDRGSHETQYF
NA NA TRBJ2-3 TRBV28 TGTGCCAGCACTCCGTCGGGCACAGATACGCAGTATTTT CASTPSGTDTQYF
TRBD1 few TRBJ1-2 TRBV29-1 TGCAGCGTTGGGGGACAGGGGTACGGTGGCTACACCTTC CSVGGQGYGGYTF
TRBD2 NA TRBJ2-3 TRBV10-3 TGTGCCATCAGTGCGCGAGGCGGTAGCGGGGGGGTGTTGGGAGATACGCAGTATTTT CAISARGGSGGVLGDTQYF
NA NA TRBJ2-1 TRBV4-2 TGTGCCAGCAGCCAAGATCGGGGGACTGATGAGCAGTTCTTC CASSQDRGTDEQFF
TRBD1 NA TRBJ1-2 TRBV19 TGTGCCAGTATTGACCCCGCCCGGGACAGGGCTAACTATGGCTACACCTTC CASIDPARDRANYGYTF
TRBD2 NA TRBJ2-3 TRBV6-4 TGTGCCAGCAGTGACGGTCCTAGCGGGGGGGCAGATACGCAGTATTTT CASSDGPSGGADTQYF
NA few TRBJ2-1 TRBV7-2 TGTGCCAGCAGCTTAGTTCACCAGAACCACAATGAGCAGTTCTTC CASSLVHQNHNEQFF
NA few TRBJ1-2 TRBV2 TGTGCCAGCGTCAACAGGGTGGCCAACTATGGCTACACCTTC CASVNRVANYGYTF
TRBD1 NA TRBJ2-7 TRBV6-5 TGTGCCAGCACGCCGGCAGGGGGCTTGGACGAGCAGTACTTC CASTPAGGLDEQYF
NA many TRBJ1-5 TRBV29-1 TGCAGCGTTTATCTGAGGGGGTCCTGGCATTTT CSVYLRGSWHF
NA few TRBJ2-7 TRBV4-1 TGCGCCAGCAGCCAAGTAGGGGCGTCCTACGAGCAGTACTTC CASSQVGASYEQYF
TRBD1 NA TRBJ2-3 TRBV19 TGTGCCAGTAACCCGGGACAGGGGGCACATACGCAGTATTTT CASNPGQGAHTQYF
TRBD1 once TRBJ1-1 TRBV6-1 TGTGCCAGCAAACAGGGGCCTGTGAACACTGAAGCTTTCTTT CASKQGPVNTEAFF
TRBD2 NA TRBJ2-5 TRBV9 TGTGCCAGCAGCGTAGGTATAGCGGGGCTACAAGAGACCCAGTACTTC CASSVGIAGLQETQYF
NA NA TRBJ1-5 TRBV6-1 TGTGCCAGCAGTCTAGAGGTGGGTCAGCCCCAGCATTTT CASSLEVGQPQHF
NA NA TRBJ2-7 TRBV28 TGTGCCAGCAGTTTACAACAGGGGAGGCCCGACGAGCAGTACTTC CASSLQQGRPDEQYF
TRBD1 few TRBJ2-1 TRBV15 TGTGCCACCACAGGGGGCGCCACAAAAAGCAATGAGCAGTTCTTC CATTGGATKSNEQFF
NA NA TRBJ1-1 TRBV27 TGTGCCAGCAGCTCCCCCGGAGGGTTTTTCAAAGCTTTCTTT CASSSPGGFFKAFF
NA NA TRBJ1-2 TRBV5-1 TGCGCCAGCAGCTTGGACGGCAGCAACTATGGCTACACCTTC CASSLDGSNYGYTF
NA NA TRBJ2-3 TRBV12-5 TGTGCTAGTGGTTTGGACAGTCTAGCCACAGATACGCAGTATTTT CASGLDSLATDTQYF
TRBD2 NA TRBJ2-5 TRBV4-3 TGCGCCAGCAGCCAAGGCCAACCTCGACTAGCGGGGGGAGAGACCCAGTACTTC CASSQGQPRLAGGETQYF
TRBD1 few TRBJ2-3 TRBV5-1 TGCGCCAGCAGCTATGGGACAGGACCTAGCACAGATACGCAGTATTTT CASSYGTGPSTDTQYF
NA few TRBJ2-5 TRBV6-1 TGTGCCAGCAGACCCGTAGGAAATTTTGGAGAGACCCAGTACTTC CASRPVGNFGETQYF
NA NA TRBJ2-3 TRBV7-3 TGTGCCAGCAGCTCTACCGGGCTCCGCCACTCTAGCACAGATACGCAGTATTTT CASSSTGLRHSSTDTQYF
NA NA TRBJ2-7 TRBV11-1 TGTGCCAGCAGCGCCGGGGCCAGTTTATCCTTACCCTACGAGCAGTACTTC CASSAGASLSLPYEQYF
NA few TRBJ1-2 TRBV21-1 TGTGCCAGCAGCAACGGGGGAGGCTACACCTTC CASSNGGGYTF
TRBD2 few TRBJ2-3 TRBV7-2 TGTGCCAGCAGCCTACAGTTGCGGGGGAAAGATACGCAGTATTTT CASSLQLRGKDTQYF
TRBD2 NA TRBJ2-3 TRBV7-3 TGTGCCAGCAGCACCCTCGCGGGGGGGGCCACAGATACGCAGTATTTT CASSTLAGGATDTQYF
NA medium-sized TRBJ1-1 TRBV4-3 TGCGCCAGCAGCCCGAGAGGGAACACAGCCATGAACACTGAAGCTTTCTTT CASSPRGNTAMNTEAFF
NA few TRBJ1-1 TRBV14 TGTGCCAGCAGCCCCTTCGGGGTTACTGAAGCTTTCTTT CASSPFGVTEAFF
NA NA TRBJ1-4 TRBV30 TGTGCCTGGAGTGGATTGAGGGAAAAACTGTTTTTT CAWSGLREKLFF